The 26 T cell receptor beta chains below come from one sample, sequenced in a study of T cell changes during pregnancy in multiple sclerosis. Produced via immunoSEQ multiplex PCR; TCRdb's table is partial and in-frame only. The sample lists more than 55,000 clones; around 90% were seen once. Source: peripheral blood, taken after pregnancy. The origin of the receptors is a female donor in good health, enrolled as a control in a pregnancy study.

The rearrangement joins TRBV2 to TRBJ1-1, with D perhaps TRBD1 (6 bases). The V gene lost 4 bases and the J gene lost 1 base, with 19 bases spanning the gap. This CDR3 contains 17 residues. The germline CDR1 and CDR2 sequences are SNHLY and FYNNEI. The CDR3 sequence is CASSGKGTSRGNTEAFF. CDR3 sequence (DNA): TGTGCCAGCAGTGGAAAGGGGACATCCCGGGGGAACACTGAAGCTTTCTTT.

This clone was observed a single time. The chain recombines TRBV29-1 with TRBJ2-1, with 8 bases fitting TRBD2. Germline CDR1 SQVTM, CDR2 ANQGSEA. The CDR3 is 14 residues long. J was trimmed by 6 bases and V by 0 bases; bases with no gene match: 4. The CDR3 bases are TGCAGCGTTGAAGATGGGCTAGCGGGCAATGAGCAGTTCTTC. Encoded protein: CSVEDGLAGNEQFF.

This clone appeared a single time. V and J are TRBV5-1 and TRBJ2-1, with a possible D match to TRBD2 (6 bases). Trimming removed 8 bases from V and 7 bases from J, with 19 bases in between. Germline loops: CDR1 SGHRS, CDR2 YFSETQ. This CDR3 contains 14 residues. The DNA for the CDR3 is TGCGCCAGTACTCCGGGGGAGTTGTTAAATGAGCAGTTCTTC. Amino acids: CASTPGELLNEQFF.

The CDR3 sequence: CASSSPSGRQFSNGYTF. In DNA, the CDR3 is TGTGCCAGCAGCTCCCCCAGCGGGCGACAGTTTTCCAATGGCTACACCTTC. The chain employs TRBV7-2 and TRBJ1-2, with D maybe TRBD1 (5 bases). This CDR3 region has 17 residues. V dropped 4 bases and J dropped 6 bases, with 24 bases sitting between them. The germline gives CDR1 SGHTA, CDR2 FQGNSA.

The chain uses TRBV18 and TRBJ1-5; tentatively, D is TRBD1 (6 bases). CDR1 KGHSH and CDR2 LQKENI come from the germline V gene. This CDR3 contains 16 residues. V lost 5 bases, J lost 6 bases, and 20 bases lay in between. CDR3 in DNA: TGTGCCAGCTCAGGTGCGGAGCGGGGGGCGTCTCAGCCCCAGCATTTT. Encoded protein: CASSGAERGASQPQHF.

The V gene is TRBV28, the J gene TRBJ2-7; 11 bases are shared with TRBD2. This CDR3 has 12 amino acids. With V trimmed by 6 bases and J by 10 bases, 5 bases remained unmatched. CDR1 is MDHEN, CDR2 SYDVKM, per germline. In nucleotides, the CDR3 is TGTGCCAGCAGCCTAGCGGGAGGCCCTCAGTACTTC. This gives the protein CASSLAGGPQYF. Variable domain in full (rest from reference TRBV28 and TRBJ2-7): DVKVTQSSRYLVKRTGEKVFLECVQDMDHENMFWYRQDPGLGLRLIYFSYDVKMKEKGDIPEGYSVSREKKERFSLILESASTNQTSMYLCASSLAGGPQYFGPGTRLTVT.

The V call is TRBV14, the J call TRBJ2-2, with 14 positions matching TRBD2. This CDR3 spans 17 amino acids. V gave up 4 bases and J gave up 6 bases; unmatched junction bases: 7. Germline V CDR1 and CDR2: SGHDN, FVKESK. CDR3 coding DNA: TGTGCCAGCAGCCCGAAGGGACTAGCGGGAGTCGCCGGGGAGCTGTTTTTT. Amino acids: CASSPKGLAGVAGELFF.

Points on this clone: The same CDR3 is also encoded by other DNA sequences in this sample. The rearrangement links TRBV5-1 to TRBJ2-3; 7 bases agree with TRBD1. V was clipped by 3 bases and J by 6 bases; unmatched bases: 10. The CDR3 totals 15 residues. CDR1 is SGHRS, CDR2 YFSETQ, per germline. The CDR3 is CASSSGQVGSDTQYF. CDR3 in DNA: TGCGCCAGCAGCTCAGGACAGGTGGGATCGGATACGCAGTATTTT.

The DNA for the CDR3 is TGCGCCAGCAGCTTGGAGGGGAATAATTCACCCCTCCACTTT. Residues: CASSLEGNNSPLHF. The gene calls are TRBV5-1 and TRBJ1-6; weak D call: TRBD1 (5 bases). Between the trimmed V and J ends, which lost 0 bases and 5 bases, there was a span of 6 bases. The CDR3 is made up of 14 amino acids. Germline V gives CDR1 SGHRS, CDR2 YFSETQ. Combining the CDR3 with reference TRBV5-1 and TRBJ1-6 gives the whole variable domain KAGVTQTPRYLIKTRGQQVTLSCSPISGHRSVSWYQQTPGQGLQFLFEYFSETQRNKGNFPGRFSGRQFSNSRSEMNVSTLELGDSALYLCASSLEGNNSPLHFGNGTRLTVT.

V is TRBV7-3 and J is TRBJ2-2; 7 bases agree with TRBD2. Trimming cost V 11 bases and J 9 bases; bases outside gene matches: 15. This CDR3 has 14 amino acids. CDR1 and CDR2 (germline): SGHTA, FQGTGA. In DNA, the CDR3 is TGTGCCGCCGCTAAAAGGGAGGGAAACCGGGAGCTGTTTTTT. Its translation is CAAAKREGNRELFF.

The chain has TRBV15 and TRBJ1-4, with TRBD1 matching 7 bases. CDR1 is LNHNV, CDR2 YYDKDF, per germline (reference sequence). There are 15 residues in the CDR3. Losses at the gene ends were 4 bases for V and 7 bases for J; bases not matched to a gene: 9. In nucleotides, the CDR3 is TGTGCCACCAGCACTCGACAGGGCGAGGCTGAAAAACTGTTTTTT. Residues: CATSTRQGEAEKLFF.

The chain is built from TRBV29-1 and TRBJ1-4, with D unclear. From germline, CDR1 is SQVTM and CDR2 ANQGSEA. CDR3 length equals 15 residues. V lost 0 bases, J lost 8 bases, and 16 bases lay in between. The CDR3 DNA is TGCAGCGTTGAAGAATTAGCGGACCCCAGCGAAAAACTGTTTTTT. Translated, it gives CSVEELADPSEKLFF. Drawing the rest from reference TRBV29-1 and TRBJ1-4, the complete variable domain is SAVISQKPSRDICQRGTSLTIQCQVDSQVTMMFWYRQQPGQSLTLIATANQGSEATYESGFVIDKFPISRPNLTFSTLTVSNMSPEDSSIYLCSVEELADPSEKLFFGSGTQLSVL.

The chain links TRBV30 to TRBJ2-7; 8 bases line up with TRBD1. V lost 5 bases, J lost 1 base, and 4 bases stayed unmatched. The V gene's germline CDR1 is GTSNPN and CDR2 SVGIG (reference sequence). The CDR3 spans 13 residues. The CDR3 DNA follows: TGTGCCTGGGCCCGGGACAGGTCCTACGAGCAGTACTTC. Translation gives CAWARDRSYEQYF.

The rearrangement links TRBV11-2 to TRBJ2-2, with D perhaps TRBD1 (6 bases). Germline assignment: CDR1 SGHAT and CDR2 FQNNGV. With 10 bases removed from V and 1 base from J, the gap between germline ends came to 16 bases. CDR3 size: 15 residues. The CDR3 here is CATRQNRENTGELFF. Written as DNA, the CDR3 is TGTGCCACCCGGCAGAACAGGGAGAACACCGGGGAGCTGTTTTTT. Together with reference TRBV11-2 and TRBJ2-2, the CDR3 gives the full variable domain: EAGVAQSPRYKIIEKRQSVAFWCNPISGHATLYWYQQILGQGPKLLIQFQNNGVVDDSQLPKDRFSAERLKGVDSTLKIQPAKLEDSAVYLCATRQNRENTGELFFGEGSRLTVL.

The chain has TRBV6-5 and TRBJ1-2; a possible D gene is TRBD1 (5 bases). Trimming left V 6 bases short and J 1 base short, with 15 bases between. The length of the CDR3 is 15 residues. CDR1 and CDR2 (germline): MNHEY, SVGAGI. The CDR3 nucleotides read TGTGCCAGCAGGCCCGGGGGTCTTTTTAACTATGGCTACACCTTC. Protein sequence: CASRPGGLFNYGYTF.

This clone was recorded a few times. V gene TRBV4-1 combines with J gene TRBJ1-5; D is possibly TRBD1 (5 bases). CDR3 length: 14 residues. Germline lookup yields CDR1 MGHRA and CDR2 YSYEKL. The V and J ends lost 1 base and 6 bases respectively, with 10 bases between them. CDR3 nucleotide sequence: TGCGCCAGCAGCCAAGTTCCGGGGGTTCAGCCCCAGCATTTT. It is translated as CASSQVPGVQPQHF.

This clone was found once. The chain couples TRBV18 to TRBJ2-3, with D possibly matching TRBD1 (6 bases). Germline CDR1 KGHSH, CDR2 LQKENI. V lost 5 bases, J lost 6 bases, and 9 bases lay in between. The CDR3 length is 12 residues. The CDR3 region is CASSSTGDTQYF. The CDR3 DNA reads as TGTGCCAGCTCATCAACAGGGGATACGCAGTATTTT.

This clone has only a few counts. V gene TRBV9 combines with J gene TRBJ2-7; D is perhaps TRBD2 (6 bases). The CDR3 loop spans 14 amino acids. CDR1 and CDR2 from the germline V gene are SGDLS and YYNGEE. The V gene lost 0 bases and the J gene lost 2 bases, with 9 bases spanning the gap. DNA of the CDR3: TGTGCCAGCAGCGTAGAGGAGGGTCCCTACGAGCAGTACTTC. The encoded protein is CASSVEEGPYEQYF.

V is TRBV5-4 and J is TRBJ2-5, with TRBD2 matching over 8 bases. The CDR3 totals 15 residues. V trimming: 4 bases; J trimming: 4 bases; junction bases outside the gene matches: 9. Germline CDR1 reads SGHNT; CDR2 reads YYREEE (reference sequence). The CDR3 region is CASSTQTSVGETQYF. DNA of the CDR3: TGTGCCAGCAGCACTCAGACTAGCGTAGGAGAGACCCAGTACTTC.

A few counts support this clone. The chain has TRBV7-9 and TRBJ1-1; D call uncertain. V lost 5 bases, J lost 11 bases, and 15 bases lay in between. CDR1 is SEHNR, CDR2 FQNEAQ, per germline (reference sequence). There are 12 residues in the CDR3. CDR3 residues: CASSAGFNGAFF. CDR3 in DNA: TGTGCCAGCAGCGCTGGATTTAACGGGGCTTTCTTT.

The chain uses TRBV4-3 and TRBJ2-7, with D possibly TRBD1 on 6 matching bases. The germline V gene has CDR1 LGHNA and CDR2 YSLEER. This CDR3 region has 15 residues. Trimming left V 5 bases short and J 3 bases short, with 17 bases between. CDR3 loop: CASSSHRVSHYEQYF. The DNA of the CDR3 is TGCGCCAGCAGCTCCCACAGGGTTAGTCACTACGAGCAGTACTTC.

J is TRBJ2-2 and V is TRBV9; 14 nucleotides agree with TRBD2. From germline, CDR1 is SGDLS and CDR2 YYNGEE. Losses at the gene ends were 4 bases for V and 1 base for J; bases not matched to a gene: 6. CDR3 length equals 18 residues. DNA of the CDR3: TGTGCCAGCAGCCCGATGGGACTAGCGGGAGTGAACACCGGGGAGCTGTTTTTT. This encodes CASSPMGLAGVNTGELFF.

The rearrangement uses TRBV9 and TRBJ2-2; 8 bases match TRBD2. This CDR3 has 17 amino acids. J was trimmed by 2 bases and V by 4 bases; bases with no gene match: 10. Germline V gene lookup returns CDR1 SGDLS and CDR2 YYNGEE. The CDR3 coding sequence is TGTGCCAGCAGCCTTTTTGACCGGGGGGGAAACACCGGGGAGCTGTTTTTT. As protein: CASSLFDRGGNTGELFF.

J is TRBJ2-3 and V is TRBV5-4; a weak D match, TRBD2 (5 bases). There are 13 residues in the CDR3. V was shortened by 9 bases and J by 4 bases, with 15 bases between the two germline ends. Germline values: CDR1 SGHNT, CDR2 YYREEE (reference sequence). The CDR3 DNA sequence: TGTGCCACCGAAGGACTCCTAGCAGATACGCAGTATTTT. This codes for CATEGLLADTQYF.

The chain's CDR3 is CASSSADRGRNEQFF. CDR3 DNA: TGTGCCAGCAGTTCGGCGGACAGGGGGAGAAATGAGCAGTTCTTC. The chain links TRBV6-5 to TRBJ2-1, with TRBD1 identical over 10 bases. After removal of 4 bases from V and 7 bases from J, the junction contained 7 bases not matched to a gene. The CDR3 contains 15 residues. CDR1 and CDR2 from the germline V gene are MNHEY and SVGAGI.

The V gene is TRBV13, the J gene TRBJ2-7; tentative D call: TRBD2 (6 bases). The CDR3 is 16 amino acids. CDR1 is PRHDT, CDR2 FYEKMQ, per germline (reference sequence). V gave up 6 bases and J gave up 6 bases, with 24 bases separating them. The CDR3 bases are TGTGCCAGCAGTATGGGTTACCGGGAGAAACGTAGCGAGCAGTACTTC. Translated, it gives CASSMGYREKRSEQYF. The full variable domain, completed using reference TRBV13 and TRBJ2-7, is AAGVIQSPRHLIKEKRETATLKCYPIPRHDTVYWYQQGPGQDPQFLISFYEKMQSDKGSIPDRFSAQQFSDYHSELNMSSLELGDSALYFCASSMGYREKRSEQYFGPGTRLTVT.